Listed below are T cell receptor beta chains from one sample, sequenced in a study of T cell changes during pregnancy in multiple sclerosis. Libraries were prepared by immunoSEQ multiplex PCR; TCRdb keeps only in-frame clonotypes and omits some of them. The table has around 70,000 clones, approximately 94% seen once. Source: peripheral blood, taken in the third trimester of pregnancy. The receptors stem from a female donor with multiple sclerosis, enrolled in a pregnancy study. The CDR3 runs from the conserved cysteine through the conserved F or W. Fields, in order: J gene, clone size, V gene, CDR3 protein. Some rows mark clone size as missing; the rest say once, few, many or name a class of expanded clone.

J gene: TRBJ2-1; clone size: once; V gene: TRBV6-5; CDR3 protein: CASSSTGTAYNEQFF
J gene: TRBJ2-4; clone size: NA; V gene: TRBV19; CDR3 protein: CASSNTGGFRLAKNIQYF
J gene: TRBJ2-7; clone size: NA; V gene: TRBV7-2; CDR3 protein: CASSLSAAQWTGTHYEQYF
J gene: TRBJ1-1; clone size: once; V gene: TRBV2; CDR3 protein: CASRIRGTEAFF
J gene: TRBJ2-1; clone size: once; V gene: TRBV5-1; CDR3 protein: CASSLDGGYYNEQFF
J gene: TRBJ1-4; clone size: NA; V gene: TRBV4-2; CDR3 protein: CASSQDSGPGGSRGNEKLFF
J gene: TRBJ1-6; clone size: NA; V gene: TRBV7-2; CDR3 protein: CASSLGQGYNSPLHF
J gene: TRBJ2-7; clone size: NA; V gene: TRBV4-3; CDR3 protein: CASSQDRGGGYYEQYF
J gene: TRBJ1-4; clone size: NA; V gene: TRBV7-2; CDR3 protein: CASGPGGRANEKLFF
J gene: TRBJ1-6; clone size: NA; V gene: TRBV25-1; CDR3 protein: CASRGQGLNSPLHF
J gene: TRBJ1-2; clone size: NA; V gene: TRBV5-5; CDR3 protein: CASSLDGASNYGYTF
J gene: TRBJ1-1; clone size: NA; V gene: TRBV7-2; CDR3 protein: CASSPRQGWGTEAFF
J gene: TRBJ2-3; clone size: NA; V gene: TRBV7-2; CDR3 protein: CASSLYGQGPDTQYF
J gene: TRBJ1-5; clone size: NA; V gene: TRBV5-1; CDR3 protein: CASSLWVLQGCNQPQHF
J gene: TRBJ2-5; clone size: NA; V gene: TRBV6-5; CDR3 protein: CASSSGARETQYF
J gene: TRBJ1-2; clone size: NA; V gene: TRBV21-1; CDR3 protein: CASSKALPVSNYGYTF
J gene: TRBJ2-3; clone size: few; V gene: TRBV6-5; CDR3 protein: CASSKQGVADTQYF
J gene: TRBJ1-4; clone size: NA; V gene: TRBV2; CDR3 protein: CARTGTGVGPELFF
J gene: TRBJ2-7; clone size: once; V gene: TRBV6-6; CDR3 protein: CAARQGAYEQYF
J gene: TRBJ2-3; clone size: NA; V gene: TRBV10-2; CDR3 protein: CASSELSGSGTDTQYF
J gene: TRBJ2-3; clone size: NA; V gene: TRBV29-1; CDR3 protein: CSVEDLTGVRTDTQYF
J gene: TRBJ2-7; clone size: NA; V gene: TRBV21-1; CDR3 protein: CARGGSYEQYF
J gene: TRBJ1-6; clone size: NA; V gene: TRBV11-2; CDR3 protein: CASSLAAGVDSPLHF